This record concerns one T cell receptor (beta chain) sequence. The sample originates from a study of T cell changes during pregnancy in multiple sclerosis. Generated by immunoSEQ multiplex PCR, the TCRdb table keeps only in-frame clones and is missing some. Here the sample spans under 40,000 clones, 90% being singletons. The CDR3 contains 11 residues. Germline values: CDR1 GTSNPN, CDR2 SVGIG (reference sequence). Trimming took off 4 bases at V and 6 bases at J, with 6 bases between the two ends. The chain couples TRBV30 to TRBJ2-2; D might be TRBD1 (6 bases). This TCR came from a female donor with multiple sclerosis, enrolled in a pregnancy study. The input for sequencing was CD4+ T cells from peripheral blood mononuclear cells, taken in the second trimester of pregnancy. CDR3 region: CAWKGAGELFF. Here the CDR3 DNA reads TGTGCCTGGAAGGGGGCCGGGGAGCTGTTTTTT.